The sequence of this TCR beta chain was determined in a study of Graves' ophthalmopathy and Graves' hyperthyroidism. Study at large: Blood was drawn at initial diagnosis, before any treatment. Points from the study as a whole: The model achieved approximately 71% sensitivity and 72% to 85% specificity for ophthalmopathy progression. Also, most clonotypes expanded in the thyroid above 0.001 frequency appeared in blood.

This clonotype came up many times. What it recognizes is unknown. Fresh peripheral blood (roughly 9.7 ml) yielded the PBMCs. Beta-chain TCR CDR3 regions were amplified from RNA transcripts. RT-PCR with HTBI primers came first, then second-round multiplex PCR. TCRdb itself ran the multiplex PCR reads through MiXCR, one entry per CDR3 protein. The data show 600,000 to 650,000 distinct CDR3 sequences, approximately 21% seen once. The sample comprised peripheral blood. This TCR was sampled from a woman aged 18 to 35 with stable Graves' hyperthyroidism. Some clones in this sample may be carry-over from other donors' samples.

DNA for the CDR3: TGCAGCGTTGAAGAGGCCAGCTACGAGCAGTACTTC. Residues: CSVEEASYEQYF. The chain is built from TRBV29-1 and TRBJ2-7; D unclear. CDR1 is SQVTM and CDR2 is ANQGSEA in the germline V gene. Between the trimmed V and J ends, which lost 0 bases and 3 bases, there was a span of 6 bases. This CDR3 has 12 residues.